This section outlines one T cell receptor (beta chain) sequence together with its context. Its antigen is unknown. The source of the sample is a study of cytomegalovirus exposure and HLA in healthy donors. Study observations and caveats: The listing of 150 to 200 TCR beta chains classed them as cytomegalovirus-associated.

A multiplex PCR was run with 60 Vbeta primers and 13 Jbeta primers. Only in-frame clones appear in the TCRdb table, and some are missing; sequencing was by immunoSEQ multiplex PCR. The sample yields 100,000 to 150,000 clones, 85% to 90% seen once. CDR3 length: 15 residues. V lost 6 bases and J lost 1; bases outside the gene matches: 4. The germline V gene has CDR1 MNHEY and CDR2 SVGAGI. Donors in the study were healthy people who gave bone marrow. Sequencing was done on a sample of PBMCs. The gene calls are TRBV6-5 and TRBJ2-3; 10 nucleotides align to TRBD2. The TCR was taken from a woman aged 30 to 39 in good health and CMV-seronegative. CDR3 sequence: CASSLAGGGTDTQYF. CDR3 DNA: TGTGCCAGCAGCTTAGCGGGGGGCGGCACAGATACGCAGTATTTT.